Included here is one TCR beta chain sequence, with context. The data belong to a study of blood T cell repertoires in COVID-19. The wider study: From T cells, B-cell-depleted T cells, or PBMCs came the material, which was cDNA or gDNA.

Germline-derived CDR1 and CDR2 are SGHNT and YYREEE (reference sequence). The CDR3 is 15 residues long. V gave up 5 bases and J gave up 1 base, with 15 bases separating them. Original data processing: Reference gene primer amplification in the assay estimated nucleated cell counts. Clones were sequenced by immunoSEQ multiplex PCR, and TCRdb holds only the in-frame ones, with some missing. That table gives V, J and clone size, and the DNA gave D and trimming. The table has tens of thousands of clones, around 87% seen once. The sequenced sample consisted of peripheral blood. This receptor was taken from a human donor with active COVID-19. The donor label of this sample is uncertain. The chain links TRBV5-4 to TRBJ1-2; weak D call: TRBD1 (5 bases). DNA for the CDR3: TGTGCCAGCAGTTCCGGTGGAGGGGATAACTATGGCTACACCTTC. Translated, it gives CASSSGGGDNYGYTF.